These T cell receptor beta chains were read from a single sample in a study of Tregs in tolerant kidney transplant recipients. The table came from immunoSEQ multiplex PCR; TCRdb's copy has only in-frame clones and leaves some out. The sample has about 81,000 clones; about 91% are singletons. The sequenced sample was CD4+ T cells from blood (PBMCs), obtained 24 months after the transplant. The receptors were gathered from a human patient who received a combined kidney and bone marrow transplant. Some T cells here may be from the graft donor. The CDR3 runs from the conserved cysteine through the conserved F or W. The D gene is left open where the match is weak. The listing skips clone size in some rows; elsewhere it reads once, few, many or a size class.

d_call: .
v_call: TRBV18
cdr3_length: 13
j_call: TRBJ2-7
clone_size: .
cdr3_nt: TGTGCCAGCTCACCAGGGCTGGGCTACGAGCAGTACTTC
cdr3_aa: CASSPGLGYEQYF

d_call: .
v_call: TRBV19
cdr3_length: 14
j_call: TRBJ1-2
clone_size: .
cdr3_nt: TGTGCCAGTAGTATTGCATTGACAGCCTATGGCTACACCTTC
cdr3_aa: CASSIALTAYGYTF

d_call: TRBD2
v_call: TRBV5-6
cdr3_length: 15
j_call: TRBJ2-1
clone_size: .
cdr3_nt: TGTGCCAGCAGCGCGGGACTAGCGGGGAGCAATGAGCAGTTCTTC
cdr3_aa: CASSAGLAGSNEQFF

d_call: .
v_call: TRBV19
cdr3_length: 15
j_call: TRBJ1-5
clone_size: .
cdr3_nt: TGTGCCAGTAGTCCCCTCTACAGATTCAATCAGCCCCAGCATTTT
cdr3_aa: CASSPLYRFNQPQHF

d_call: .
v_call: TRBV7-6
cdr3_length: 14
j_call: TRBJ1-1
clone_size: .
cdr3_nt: TGTGCCAGCAGCTTACGTTCGGGGTCCCATGAAGCTTTCTTT
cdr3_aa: CASSLRSGSHEAFF

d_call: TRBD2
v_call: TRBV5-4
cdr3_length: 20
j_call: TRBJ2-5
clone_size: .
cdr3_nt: TGTGCCAGCAGCCGGCCCCTGGGGGCTAGCGGGATGGGGAACCAAGAGACCCAGTACTTC
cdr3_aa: CASSRPLGASGMGNQETQYF

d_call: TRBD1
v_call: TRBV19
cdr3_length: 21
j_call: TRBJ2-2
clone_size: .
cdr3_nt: TGTGCCAGTAGTACTTATCCCTTTCAGTTTACAGGGGCTACGAACACCGGGGAGCTGTTTTTT
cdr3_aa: CASSTYPFQFTGATNTGELFF

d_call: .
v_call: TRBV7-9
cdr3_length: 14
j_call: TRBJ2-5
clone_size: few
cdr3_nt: TGTGCCAGCAGCTTAGCGGGAGGGGGGGAGACCCAGTACTTC
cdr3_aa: CASSLAGGGETQYF

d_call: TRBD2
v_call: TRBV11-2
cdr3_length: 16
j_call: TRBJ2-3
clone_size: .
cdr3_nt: TGTGCCAGCAGCCCCAGTTGGGGGGGGAACACAGATACGCAGTATTTT
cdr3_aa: CASSPSWGGNTDTQYF

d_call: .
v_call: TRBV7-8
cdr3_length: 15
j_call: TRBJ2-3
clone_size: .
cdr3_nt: TGTGCCAGCAGCTCGGGACTCGGAGACACAGATACGCAGTATTTT
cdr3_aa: CASSSGLGDTDTQYF

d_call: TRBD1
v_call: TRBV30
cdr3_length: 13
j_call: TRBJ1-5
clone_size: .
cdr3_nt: TGTGCCTGGAGTTCCTCGAACGACAGGGCCCAGCATTTT
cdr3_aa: CAWSSSNDRAQHF

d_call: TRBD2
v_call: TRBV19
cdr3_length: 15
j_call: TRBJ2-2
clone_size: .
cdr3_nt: TGTGCCAGTAGTATAGAAAGACTAGCCCCCGGGGAGCTGTTTTTT
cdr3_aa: CASSIERLAPGELFF

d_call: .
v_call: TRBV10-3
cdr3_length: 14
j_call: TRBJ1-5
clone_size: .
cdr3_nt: TGTGCCATCAGTGAGTCGGGGGGTATTCAGCCCCAGCATTTT
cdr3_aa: CAISESGGIQPQHF

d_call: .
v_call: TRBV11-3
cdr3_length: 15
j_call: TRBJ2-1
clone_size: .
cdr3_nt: TGTGCCAGCAGCTTATACGGACAGATTTACAATGAGCAGTTCTTC
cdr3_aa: CASSLYGQIYNEQFF

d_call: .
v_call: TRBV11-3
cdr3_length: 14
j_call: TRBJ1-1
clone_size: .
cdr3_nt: TGTGCCAGCAGCTTACGGGGAGAGAACACTGAAGCTTTCTTT
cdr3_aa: CASSLRGENTEAFF

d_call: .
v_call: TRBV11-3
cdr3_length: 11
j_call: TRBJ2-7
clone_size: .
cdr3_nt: TGTGCCAGCAGTCGTACATACGAGCAGTACTTC
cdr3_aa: CASSRTYEQYF

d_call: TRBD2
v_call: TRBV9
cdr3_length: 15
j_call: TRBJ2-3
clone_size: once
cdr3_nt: TGTGCCAGCAGCGTAGGCGGGGGGGCACTAGATACGCAGTATTTT
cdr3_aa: CASSVGGGALDTQYF